One sample yielded the 3 T cell receptor beta chains listed below, sequenced in a study of shared clonotypes between healthy human individuals. Naive CD8 cells comprised CD45RO-negative, CCR7-positively selected cells, excluding terminally differentiated effector memory CD45RA+ cells. Generated by immunoSEQ multiplex PCR, the TCRdb table keeps only in-frame clones and is missing some. The sample shows approximately 2,000,000 clones, approximately 92% of them seen only once. Sequences were obtained from naive CD8+ T cells from PBMCs. Receptors originate from a man between 18 and 35 years old in good health. Some clones in this sample may be carry-over from other donors' samples.

The chain uses TRBV30 and TRBJ2-7; D unresolved. Germline assignment: CDR1 GTSNPN and CDR2 SVGIG (reference sequence). The CDR3 runs to 13 residues. V dropped 3 bases and J dropped 2 bases, with 11 bases sitting between them. In DNA form, the CDR3 reads TGTGCCTGGAGCCTCGCAGAACCCTACGAGCAGTACTTC. This translates into CAWSLAEPYEQYF.

This chain links TRBV14 with TRBJ2-2; D tentatively reads TRBD1 or TRBD2 (5 bases each). The V gene lost 4 bases and the J gene lost 4 bases, with 7 bases spanning the gap. The length of the CDR3 is 13 residues. Per the germline V gene, CDR1 is SGHDN and CDR2 is FVKESK. This chain's CDR3 is CASSPRGTGELFF. The CDR3 DNA reads TGTGCCAGCAGCCCGAGGGGCACCGGGGAGCTGTTTTTT.

This clone showed up just once. The chain is built from TRBV7-9 and TRBJ1-2; TRBD1 is a possible D gene (5 bases). Germline CDR1 and CDR2: SEHNR and FQNEAQ (reference sequence). Trimming took 6 bases from V and 7 from J, leaving 15 bases between them. The CDR3 spans 13 residues. CDR3: CASSLGGAPGYTF. The CDR3, as DNA: TGTGCCAGCAGTCTGGGAGGGGCGCCTGGCTACACCTTC.